A selection of T cell receptor beta chains follows, all from one sample in a study of T cell repertoires in cytomegalovirus infection. One entry per CDR3 protein results from TCRdb running MiXCR on the reads. The sample contains 560,000 or so distinct CDR3 sequences, about 17% of which appear only once. The source material was CD8+ T cells from PBMCs. These receptors were taken from a human donor in good health (CMV status not recorded). Some clones in this sample may be carry-over from other donors' samples. CDR3s include the opening cysteine and the closing phenylalanine or tryptophan. Each record gives: V gene, J gene, D gene, clone size, CDR3 DNA, CDR3 protein. The D gene is left open where the match is weak. Expanded clones get a size class; other rows say once, few or many, or leave the size out.

TRBV6-4	TRBJ1-4	TRBD1	few	TGTGCCAGCAGTGACAGGGGGCAGGAAAAACTGTTTTTT	CASSDRGQEKLFF
TRBV19	TRBJ2-7	NA	NA	TGTGCCAGTAGTATATCCGGGACATCGGCGGGCGAGCAGTACTTC	CASSISGTSAGEQYF
TRBV6-1	TRBJ1-4	NA	many	TGTGCCAGCAGAGCACCGACAGGCGCAACTAATGAAAAACTGTTTTTT	CASRAPTGATNEKLFF
TRBV7-9	TRBJ2-7	NA	NA	TGTGCCAGCAGCCAACGGGGCGGTGCCAACTCCTACGAGCAGTACTTC	CASSQRGGANSYEQYF
TRBV28	TRBJ1-2	TRBD1	NA	TGTGCCAGCATAGCCGGGACAGGGGGAACCTATGGCTACACCTTC	CASIAGTGGTYGYTF
TRBV4-1	TRBJ1-2	TRBD1	NA	TGCGCCAGCAGCCCTCTATCAGGGGGCGAAGACTATGGCTACACCTTC	CASSPLSGGEDYGYTF
TRBV4-2	TRBJ1-5	NA	many	TGTGCCAGCAGCCAAGACCTGGCCAGTCAGCCCCAGCATTTT	CASSQDLASQPQHF
TRBV4-1	TRBJ2-2	TRBD2	few	TGCGCCAGCAGCCAAGTGGGACTAGCGAACGGCGCTTCGGACAACACCGGGGAGCTGTTTTTT	CASSQVGLANGASDNTGELFF
TRBV11-2	TRBJ1-2	NA	NA	TGTGCCAGCAGCCCCATGCCTGACAGAAGCTATGGCTACACCTTC	CASSPMPDRSYGYTF
TRBV5-4	TRBJ1-1	NA	NA	TGTGCCAGCAGCTTGGGGATTCAGCCGAACACTGAAGCTTTCTTT	CASSLGIQPNTEAFF
TRBV7-8	TRBJ1-6	TRBD1	many	TGTGCCAGCAGCCCCAGGGGACAGGTCACTAATAATTCACCCCTCCACTTT	CASSPRGQVTNNSPLHF
TRBV27	TRBJ2-7	TRBD1	NA	TGTGCCAGCGGACCCGGGACAGGATTGACCTACGAGCAGTACTTC	CASGPGTGLTYEQYF
TRBV7-9	TRBJ1-5	TRBD1	many	TGTGCCAGCAGCACGGGACAGGGGTTATCCCAGCCCCAGCATTTT	CASSTGQGLSQPQHF
TRBV12-3/TRBV12-4	TRBJ2-1	TRBD1	NA	TGTGCCAGCGAGACAGGGGCGGGTGAGCAGTTCTTC	CASETGAGEQFF
TRBV7-6	TRBJ2-1	TRBD1	NA	TGTGCCAGCAGCTTCGGGACAGACAGGGAGCAGTTCTTC	CASSFGTDREQFF
TRBV7-9	TRBJ1-4	TRBD1	NA	TGTGCCAGCAAGCAAACAGGGGGGATTAATGAAAAACTGTTTTTT	CASKQTGGINEKLFF
TRBV7-2	TRBJ2-7	NA	many	TGTGCCAGCAGCTTGGTCGACAGAACCTACGAGCAGTACTTC	CASSLVDRTYEQYF
TRBV27	TRBJ1-1	TRBD1	many	TGTGCCAGCAGTCCAGGGACAGGGGGGAACACTGAAGCTTTCTTT	CASSPGTGGNTEAFF
TRBV27	TRBJ2-1	TRBD2	many	TGTGCCAGCAGTTTAGATGGGCAGACTAGCAGGAATGAGCAGTTCTTC	CASSLDGQTSRNEQFF
TRBV6-1	TRBJ1-2	NA	many	TGTGCCAGCAGATCAGGACGGAAGGATGGGTACACCTTC	CASRSGRKDGYTF
TRBV4-1	TRBJ2-7	TRBD1	NA	TGTGCCAGCAGCCAAAAGGGACAGGGCAACGAGCAGTACTTC	CASSQKGQGNEQYF
TRBV7-8	TRBJ2-7	NA	many	TGTGCCAGCAGCCCCTACCTAGAAACCTACGAGCAGTACTTC	CASSPYLETYEQYF
TRBV28	TRBJ2-1	TRBD2	many	TGTGCCAGCAGTGGACTAGCGGGAAGCTCCTACAATGAGCAGTTCTTC	CASSGLAGSSYNEQFF
TRBV2	TRBJ2-1	NA	few	TGTGCCAGGAGCCTCCGGGGTAAGAGATACAATGAGCAGTTCTTC	CARSLRGKRYNEQFF
TRBV2	TRBJ2-1	TRBD1	many	TGTGCCAGCAGTTTCCGTCCCGGGACAGGTCGCTACAATGAGCAGTTCTTC	CASSFRPGTGRYNEQFF
TRBV19	TRBJ2-3	NA	NA	TGTGCCAGTAGTATAGGCGGCGGGGTAACAGATACGCAGTATTTT	CASSIGGGVTDTQYF
TRBV5-6	TRBJ1-2	NA	many	TGTGCCAGCAGCTTTTTAGGGTTTTATGGCTACACCTTC	CASSFLGFYGYTF
TRBV20-1	TRBJ2-7	NA	NA	TGCAGTGCTAGAGGCGACACCCTCTACGAGCAGTACTTC	CSARGDTLYEQYF
TRBV28	TRBJ2-2	NA	few	TGTGCCAGCAGTAACAGGGAAATACCGACCGGGGAGCTGTTTTTT	CASSNREIPTGELFF
TRBV6-1	TRBJ1-2	NA	many	TGTGCCAGCAGTGATCCAGGAAACTATGGCTACACCTTC	CASSDPGNYGYTF
TRBV11-2	TRBJ1-3	TRBD1	few	TGTGCCAGCAGCCACCGGGACAGGGAACCTTCTGGAAACACCATATATTTT	CASSHRDREPSGNTIYF
TRBV5-6	TRBJ2-2	TRBD1	few	TGTGCCAGCAGGTTGGGGTGGACAGGGCTGAACACCGGGGAGCTGTTTTTT	CASRLGWTGLNTGELFF
TRBV27	TRBJ2-3	NA	many	TGTGCCAGCAGTTTAAAAGGGACTCACAGTATAACAGATACGCAGTATTTT	CASSLKGTHSITDTQYF
TRBV7-2	TRBJ1-6	NA	many	TGTGCCAGCAGCCCCCTGACCTGGGCCGATTCACCCCTCCACTTT	CASSPLTWADSPLHF
TRBV15	TRBJ1-1	NA	many	TGTGCCACCAGCAGAGATCGGAACACTGAAGCTTTCTTT	CATSRDRNTEAFF
TRBV29-1	TRBJ2-3	NA	NA	TGCAGCGACTGGGTTGTAGGAGAGGTAGATATGCAGTATTTT	CSDWVVGEVDMQYF
TRBV27	TRBJ2-3	TRBD2	NA	TGTGCCAGCAGTTTAATTGCGGGGGGTGAAGATACGCAGTATTTT	CASSLIAGGEDTQYF
TRBV19	TRBJ1-2	NA	NA	TGTGCCAGTAGTCTTAAGGGGGTCACCTATGGCTACACCTTC	CASSLKGVTYGYTF
TRBV12-3/TRBV12-4	TRBJ2-1	TRBD1	NA	TGTGCCAGCAACTACAGGGGGCTATACAATGAGCGGTTCTTC	CASNYRGLYNERFF
TRBV12-3/TRBV12-4	TRBJ1-2	NA	NA	TGTGCCAGCATCGCGGAATCGTATGGCTACACCTTC	CASIAESYGYTF
TRBV7-6	TRBJ2-1	TRBD1	few	TGTGCCAGCAGCTTTCCCGGGACAGGGGAAGTCGAGCAGTTCTTC	CASSFPGTGEVEQFF
TRBV15	TRBJ1-5	NA	many	TGTGCCACCAGCAGAGATCGAGGGATAGGGCAGCCCCAGCATTTT	CATSRDRGIGQPQHF
TRBV20-1	TRBJ2-5	NA	few	TGCAGTGCCCGCCAGGTACTCCAAGAGACCCAGTACTTC	CSARQVLQETQYF
TRBV27	TRBJ2-1	TRBD2	many	TGTGCCAGCAGTCCTATAGCGGGCCCAATCTCCTACAATGAGCAGTTCTTC	CASSPIAGPISYNEQFF
TRBV28	TRBJ2-7	NA	many	TGTGCCAGCCGGAACCCAGGGGAGGTCGAGCAGTACTTC	CASRNPGEVEQYF
TRBV28	TRBJ1-5	NA	NA	TGTGCCAGCTCCTATCATCCAAGGGGTCAGGTGTACGGCAATCAGCCCCAGCATTTT	CASSYHPRGQVYGNQPQHF
TRBV2	TRBJ1-1	TRBD1	NA	TGTGCCAACCCATTGACAGGGGGCACTGAAGCTTTCTTT	CANPLTGGTEAFF
TRBV4-1	TRBJ2-6	NA	NA	TGCGCCAGCAGCCAAGGGGCCTCTGGGGCCAACGTCCTGACTTTC	CASSQGASGANVLTF
TRBV27	TRBJ1-2	TRBD1	few	TGTGCCAGCAGCTCGACAGGGATCGGCTACACCTTC	CASSSTGIGYTF
TRBV11-2	TRBJ2-7	TRBD1	few	TGTGCCAGCAGTTTTACCGGGACAGGGTGGTACGAGCAGTACTTC	CASSFTGTGWYEQYF
TRBV20-1	TRBJ1-5	TRBD1	NA	TGCAGTGCTAGAGACGGGGTGGGACAGGGCAATCAGTCCCAGCATTTT	CSARDGVGQGNQSQHF
TRBV3-1	TRBJ2-1	NA	few	TGTGCCAGCAGCCAAGATCTCGTTGTTCTCAATGAGCAGTTCTTC	CASSQDLVVLNEQFF